The 8 T cell receptor beta chains reported below all come from one sample, sequenced in a study of blood T cells in healthy people across ages. A second PCR of 7 to 11 cycles used a sample-barcoded 5' primer and a J-beta primer mix. One entry per CDR3 protein results from TCRdb running MiXCR on the 5' RACE reads. Here the sample spans hundreds of thousands of distinct CDR3 sequences, roughly 60% being singletons. The source material was blood. The receptors shown here come from a man aged 25-45 years in good health.

The chain couples TRBV12-5 to TRBJ2-7; tentative D call: TRBD2 (6 bases). Between the trimmed V and J ends, which lost 5 bases and 4 bases, there was a span of 9 bases. Germline V gene sequence: CDR1 LGHNT, CDR2 FRNRAP. CDR3 length: 12 amino acids. CDR3 sequence: CASGPGLYEQYF. The CDR3 bases are TGTGCTAGTGGTCCGGGACTTTACGAGCAGTACTTC.

The chain links TRBV6-6 to TRBJ2-7; 8 bases fit TRBD1. The CDR3 contains 16 residues. Per the germline V gene, CDR1 is MNHNY and CDR2 is SVGAGI (reference sequence). V lost 0 bases and J lost 6; bases outside the gene matches: 10. CDR3 loop: CASSYSSRAGQAEQYF. CDR3 DNA sequence: TGTGCCAGCAGTTACTCGTCCCGCGCGGGACAGGCCGAGCAGTACTTC.

CDR3 nucleotide sequence: TGTGCCAGCAGCTCGGTGGGCCTTATTGAAGCCCAGTACTTC. Protein: CASSSVGLIEAQYF. The gene calls are TRBV7-2 and TRBJ2-5; no clear D gene. The CDR3 contains 14 residues. Between the trimmed V and J ends, which lost 4 bases and 9 bases, there was a span of 18 bases. Germline V gene data show CDR1 as SGHTA and CDR2 as FQGNSA.

The chain employs TRBV20-1 and TRBJ2-3; 7 nucleotides line up with TRBD1. Trimming removed 6 bases from V and 4 bases from J; junction bases left unmatched: 16. CDR3 length equals 16 residues. CDR1 is DFQATT, CDR2 SNEGSKA, per germline (reference sequence). CDR3 loop: CSALNEGARNPDTQYF. In DNA, the CDR3 is TGCAGTGCGTTAAACGAGGGGGCCCGAAATCCAGATACGCAGTATTTT.

This clonotype was found a few times. CDR3 in amino acids: CACDTTVDYEQYF. In DNA, the CDR3 is TGTGCCTGCGACACGACTGTCGACTACGAGCAGTACTTC. The rearrangement uses TRBV30 and TRBJ2-7; D remains unclear. CDR1 and CDR2 from the germline V gene are GTSNPN and SVGIG (reference sequence). This CDR3 spans 13 amino acids. Trimming shortened V by 6 bases and J by 3 bases, and 15 bases separated the two germline ends.

As to this clonotype: At one end, the junction sequence differs from germline, possibly due to a read error. This rearrangement joins TRBV7-7 to TRBJ2-2; D perhaps matches TRBD2 (5 bases). CDR1 SSHAT and CDR2 FNYEAQ come from the germline V gene (reference sequence). This CDR3 contains 13 residues. The CDR3 sequence is CASSRTTGGELFF. The DNA of the CDR3 is TGTGCTAGCAGCCGTACTACGGGGGGGGAGCTGTTTTTT.

CDR3 sequence reads: CASSHRDRDNEKLFF. As DNA, the CDR3 is TGTGCCAGCAGCCACCGGGACAGGGATAATGAAAAACTGTTTTTT. This chain connects TRBV7-9 to TRBJ1-4; 9 bases agree with TRBD1. The CDR3 is 15 residues long. Trimming took 5 bases from V and 4 from J; bases not matched to a gene: 5. The germline V gene encodes CDR1 SEHNR and CDR2 FQNEAQ (reference sequence).

This clonotype was counted only a few times. The rearrangement uses TRBV11-2 and TRBJ2-7; 7 bases agree with TRBD2. Germline values: CDR1 SGHAT, CDR2 FQNNGV. The CDR3 runs 14 residues. V gave up 3 bases and J gave up 7 bases; unmatched junction bases: 9. The CDR3 is CASSFKWTRSEQYF. The CDR3 nucleotides are TGTGCCAGCAGCTTCAAGTGGACTAGAAGTGAGCAGTACTTC.